This T cell receptor (beta chain) originates from a study of shared T cell receptors in the human thymus. TCRdb's copy holds only in-frame clones and misses some; the assay was immunoSEQ multiplex PCR. The table records about 660,000 clones, approximately 87% of them present only once. The CDR3 consists of 16 residues. Germline lookup yields CDR1 MGHRA and CDR2 YSYEKL. Trimming took 2 bases from V and 6 from J; bases not matched to a gene: 8. These sequences were also reported in another study, on human thymus T cells. From that paper: Corrective cardiac surgery supplied the resected thymus tissue. Use of V and J genes seemed skewed within the thymic and blood repertoires. Unrelated individuals reportedly shared highly overlapping thymic TCR repertoires.

V usage is TRBV4-1 and J usage is TRBJ2-7, with 12 bases that match TRBD2. Sequencing was carried out using thymocytes. The TCR sequence derives from a boy less than two years old with a congenital heart defect. The CDR3 protein is CASSQTTSGGSLEQYF. The DNA of the CDR3 is TGCGCCAGCAGCCAAACAACTAGCGGGGGGTCCCTCGAGCAGTACTTC.